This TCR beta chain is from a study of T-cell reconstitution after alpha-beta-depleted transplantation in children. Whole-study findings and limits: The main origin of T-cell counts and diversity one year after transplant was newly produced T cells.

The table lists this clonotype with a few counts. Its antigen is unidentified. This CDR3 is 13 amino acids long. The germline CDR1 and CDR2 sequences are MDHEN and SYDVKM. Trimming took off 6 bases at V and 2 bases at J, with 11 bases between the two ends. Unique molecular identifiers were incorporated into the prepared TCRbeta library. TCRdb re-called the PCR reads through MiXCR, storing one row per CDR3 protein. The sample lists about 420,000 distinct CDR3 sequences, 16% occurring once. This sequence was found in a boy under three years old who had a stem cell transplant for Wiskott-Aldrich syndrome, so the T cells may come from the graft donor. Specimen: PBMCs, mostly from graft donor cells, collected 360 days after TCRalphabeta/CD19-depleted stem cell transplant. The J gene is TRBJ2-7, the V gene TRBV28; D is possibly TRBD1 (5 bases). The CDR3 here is CASSLDTPYEQYF. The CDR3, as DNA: TGTGCCAGCAGCCTGGACACCCCCTACGAGCAGTACTTC.